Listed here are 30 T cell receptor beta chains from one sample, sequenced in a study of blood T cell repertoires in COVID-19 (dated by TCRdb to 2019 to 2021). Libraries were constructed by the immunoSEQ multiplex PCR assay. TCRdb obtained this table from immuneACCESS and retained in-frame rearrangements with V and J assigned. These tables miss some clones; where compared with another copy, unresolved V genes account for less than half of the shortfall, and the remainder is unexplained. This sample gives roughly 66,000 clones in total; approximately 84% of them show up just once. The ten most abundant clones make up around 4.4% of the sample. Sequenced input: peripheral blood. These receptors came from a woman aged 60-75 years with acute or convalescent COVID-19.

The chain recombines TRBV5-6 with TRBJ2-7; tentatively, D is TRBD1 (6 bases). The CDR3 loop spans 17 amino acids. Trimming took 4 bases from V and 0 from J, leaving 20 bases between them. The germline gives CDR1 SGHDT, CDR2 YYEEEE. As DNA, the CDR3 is TGTGCCAGCAGCAGCTACAGGGTGGGGGAGAGCTCCTACGAGCAGTACTTC. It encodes CASSSYRVGESSYEQYF.

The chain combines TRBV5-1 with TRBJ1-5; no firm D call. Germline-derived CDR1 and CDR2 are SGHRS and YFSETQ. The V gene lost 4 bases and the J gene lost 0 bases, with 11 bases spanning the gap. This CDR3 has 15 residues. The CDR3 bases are TGCGCCAGCAGCCCAGAGGGATATAGCAATCAGCCCCAGCATTTT. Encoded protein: CASSPEGYSNQPQHF.

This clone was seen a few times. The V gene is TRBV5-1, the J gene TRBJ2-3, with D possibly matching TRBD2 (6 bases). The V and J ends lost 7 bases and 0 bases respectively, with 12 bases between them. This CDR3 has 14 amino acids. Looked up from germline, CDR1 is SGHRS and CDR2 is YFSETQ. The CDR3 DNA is TGCGCCAGCCGCGGCGGGGTGAGCACAGATACGCAGTATTTT. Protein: CASRGGVSTDTQYF.

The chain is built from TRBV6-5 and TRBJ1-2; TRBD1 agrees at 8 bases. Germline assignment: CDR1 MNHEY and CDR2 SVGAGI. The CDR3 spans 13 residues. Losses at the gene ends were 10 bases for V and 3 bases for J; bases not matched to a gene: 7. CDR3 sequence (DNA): TGTGCCACCAAGGCAGGGGGCTACTATGGCTACACCTTC. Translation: CATKAGGYYGYTF.

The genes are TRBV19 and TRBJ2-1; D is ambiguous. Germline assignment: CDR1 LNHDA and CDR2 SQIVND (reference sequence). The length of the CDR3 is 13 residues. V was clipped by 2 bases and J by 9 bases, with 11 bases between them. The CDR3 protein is CASSIRVDGEQFF. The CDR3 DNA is TGTGCCAGTAGTATACGGGTTGACGGTGAGCAGTTCTTC.

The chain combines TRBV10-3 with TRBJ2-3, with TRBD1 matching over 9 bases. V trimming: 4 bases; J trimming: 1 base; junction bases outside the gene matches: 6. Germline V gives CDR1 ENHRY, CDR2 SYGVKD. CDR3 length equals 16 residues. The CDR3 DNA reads TGTGCCATCAGTGTACGGAGGACAGGGGGCACAGATACGCAGTATTTT. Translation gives CAISVRRTGGTDTQYF.

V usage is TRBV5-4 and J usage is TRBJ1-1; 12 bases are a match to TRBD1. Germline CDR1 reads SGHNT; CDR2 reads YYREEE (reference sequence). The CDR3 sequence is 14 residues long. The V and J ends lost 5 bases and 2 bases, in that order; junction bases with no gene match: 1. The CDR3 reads CASRGTGGNTEAFF. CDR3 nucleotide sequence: TGTGCCAGCAGGGGGACAGGGGGCAACACTGAAGCTTTCTTT.

The CDR3 nucleotides read TGCGCCAGCACTACTAGCGGGGTCTCCTACGAGCAGTACTTC. Amino acids: CASTTSGVSYEQYF. This chain links TRBV10-2 with TRBJ2-7, with 10 nucleotides matching TRBD2. CDR3 size: 14 residues. From germline, CDR1 is WSHSY and CDR2 SAAADI. The ends lost 7 bases at V and 0 bases at J; junction bases unmatched: 3.

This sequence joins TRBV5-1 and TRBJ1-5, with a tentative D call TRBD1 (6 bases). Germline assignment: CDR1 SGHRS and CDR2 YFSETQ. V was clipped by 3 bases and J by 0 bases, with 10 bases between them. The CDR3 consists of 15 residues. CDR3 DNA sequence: TGCGCCAGCAGCTCTTCAGGGGATAGCAATCAGCCCCAGCATTTT. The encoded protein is CASSSSGDSNQPQHF.

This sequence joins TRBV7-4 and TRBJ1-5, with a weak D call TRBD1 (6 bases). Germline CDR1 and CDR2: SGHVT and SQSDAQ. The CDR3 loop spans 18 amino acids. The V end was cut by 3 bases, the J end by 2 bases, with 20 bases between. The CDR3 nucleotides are TGTGCCAGCAGCTTCCCCGCCGGGGGGGACAAGGGCAATCAGCCCCAGCATTTT. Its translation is CASSFPAGGDKGNQPQHF.

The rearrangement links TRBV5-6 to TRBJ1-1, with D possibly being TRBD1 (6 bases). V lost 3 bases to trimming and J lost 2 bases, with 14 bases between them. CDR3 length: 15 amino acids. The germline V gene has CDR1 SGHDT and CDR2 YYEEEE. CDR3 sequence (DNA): TGTGCCAGCAGCTCTAGGGGGTCCCCCAACACTGAAGCTTTCTTT. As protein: CASSSRGSPNTEAFF.

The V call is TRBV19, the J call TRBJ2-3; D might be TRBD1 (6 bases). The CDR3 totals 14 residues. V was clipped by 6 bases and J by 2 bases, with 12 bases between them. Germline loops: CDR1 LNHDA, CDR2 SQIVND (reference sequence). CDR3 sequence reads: CASRGARHTDTQYF. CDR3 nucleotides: TGTGCCAGTAGGGGGGCTCGTCACACAGATACGCAGTATTTT.

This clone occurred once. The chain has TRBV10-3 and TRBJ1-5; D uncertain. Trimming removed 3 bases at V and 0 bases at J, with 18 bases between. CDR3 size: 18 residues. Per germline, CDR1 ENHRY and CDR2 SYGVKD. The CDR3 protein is CAISEGGRPGNSNQPQHF. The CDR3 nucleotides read TGTGCCATCAGTGAAGGTGGTAGGCCAGGCAATAGCAATCAGCCCCAGCATTTT.

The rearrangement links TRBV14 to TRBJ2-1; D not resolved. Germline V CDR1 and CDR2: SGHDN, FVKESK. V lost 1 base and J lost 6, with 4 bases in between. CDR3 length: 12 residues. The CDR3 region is CASSQAGNEQFF. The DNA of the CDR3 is TGTGCCAGCAGCCAAGCAGGCAATGAGCAGTTCTTC.

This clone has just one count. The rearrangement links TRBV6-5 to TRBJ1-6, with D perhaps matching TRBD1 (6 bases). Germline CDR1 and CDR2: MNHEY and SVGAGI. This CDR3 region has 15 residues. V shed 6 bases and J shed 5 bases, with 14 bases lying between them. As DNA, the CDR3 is TGTGCCAGCAGGATCCGGGACACTAATAATTCACCCCTCCACTTT. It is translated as CASRIRDTNNSPLHF.

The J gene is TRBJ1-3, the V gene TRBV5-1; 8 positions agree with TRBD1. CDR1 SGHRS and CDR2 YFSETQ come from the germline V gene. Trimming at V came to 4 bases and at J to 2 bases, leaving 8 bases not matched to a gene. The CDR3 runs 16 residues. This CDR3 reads CASSPGQENTGNTIYF. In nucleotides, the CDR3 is TGCGCCAGCAGCCCGGGACAGGAAAATACTGGAAACACCATATATTTT.

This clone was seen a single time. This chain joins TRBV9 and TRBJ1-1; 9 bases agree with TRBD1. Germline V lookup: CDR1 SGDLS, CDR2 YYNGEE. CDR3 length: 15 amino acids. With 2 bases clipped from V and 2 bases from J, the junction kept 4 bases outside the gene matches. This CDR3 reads CASSVMGQGNTEAFF. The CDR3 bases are TGTGCCAGCAGCGTCATGGGACAGGGAAACACTGAAGCTTTCTTT. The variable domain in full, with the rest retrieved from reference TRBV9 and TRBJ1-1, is DSGVTQTPKHLITATGQRVTLRCSPRSGDLSVYWYQQSLDQGLQFLIQYYNGEERAKGNILERFSAQQFPDLHSELNLSSLELGDSALYFCASSVMGQGNTEAFFGQGTRLTVV.

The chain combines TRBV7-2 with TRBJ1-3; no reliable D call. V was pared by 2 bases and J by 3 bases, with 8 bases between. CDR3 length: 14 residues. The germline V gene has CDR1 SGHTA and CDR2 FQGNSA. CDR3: CASSLNSFGNTIYF. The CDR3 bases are TGTGCCAGCAGCTTAAACAGTTTTGGAAACACCATATATTTT.

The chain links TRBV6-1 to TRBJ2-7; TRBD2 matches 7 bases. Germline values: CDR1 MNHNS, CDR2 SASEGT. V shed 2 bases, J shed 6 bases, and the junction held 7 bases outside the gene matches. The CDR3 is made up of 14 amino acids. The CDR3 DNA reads TGTGCCAGCAGTGAATTGTCGTGGGGGGGCGAGCAGTACTTC. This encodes CASSELSWGGEQYF.

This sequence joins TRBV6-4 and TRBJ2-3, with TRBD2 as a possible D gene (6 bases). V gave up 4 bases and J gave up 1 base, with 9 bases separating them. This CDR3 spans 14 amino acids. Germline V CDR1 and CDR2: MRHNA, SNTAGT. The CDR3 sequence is CASSGERGTDTQYF. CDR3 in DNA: TGTGCCAGCAGTGGCGAGCGGGGCACAGATACGCAGTATTTT.

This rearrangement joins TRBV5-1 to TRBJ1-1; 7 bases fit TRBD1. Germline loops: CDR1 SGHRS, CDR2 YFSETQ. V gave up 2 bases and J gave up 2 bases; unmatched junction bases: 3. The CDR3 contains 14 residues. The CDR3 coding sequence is TGCGCCAGCAGCTTAGGGGACAGCAACACTGAAGCTTTCTTT. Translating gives CASSLGDSNTEAFF.

CDR3 coding DNA: TGTGCCACCCGATTAGACAGGGGGACCTATAATTCACCCCTCCACTTT. As protein: CATRLDRGTYNSPLHF. J is TRBJ1-6 and V is TRBV15; 9 bases align to TRBD1. Unmatched junction bases numbered 7, after V lost 8 bases and J lost 2 bases. The CDR3 extends over 16 amino acids. Germline CDR1 reads LNHNV; CDR2 reads YYDKDF (reference sequence). The variable domain in full, completed from reference TRBV15 and TRBJ1-6, reads DAMVIQNPRYQVTQFGKPVTLSCSQTLNHNVMYWYQQKSSQAPKLLFHYYDKDFNNEADTPDNFQSRRPNTSFCFLDIRSPGLGDTAMYLCATRLDRGTYNSPLHFGNGTRLTVT.

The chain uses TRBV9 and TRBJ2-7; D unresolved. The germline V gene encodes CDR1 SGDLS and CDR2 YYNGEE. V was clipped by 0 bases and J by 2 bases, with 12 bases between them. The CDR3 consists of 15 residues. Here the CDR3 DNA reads TGTGCCAGCAGCGTAGGGGCAGACCCCACCTACGAGCAGTACTTC. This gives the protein CASSVGADPTYEQYF. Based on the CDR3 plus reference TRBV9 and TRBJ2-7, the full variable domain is DSGVTQTPKHLITATGQRVTLRCSPRSGDLSVYWYQQSLDQGLQFLIQYYNGEERAKGNILERFSAQQFPDLHSELNLSSLELGDSALYFCASSVGADPTYEQYFGPGTRLTVT.

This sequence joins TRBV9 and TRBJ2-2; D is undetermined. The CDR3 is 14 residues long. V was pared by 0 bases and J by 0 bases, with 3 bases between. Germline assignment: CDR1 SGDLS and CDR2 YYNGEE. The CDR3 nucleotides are TGTGCCAGCAGCGTAGCTACGAACACCGGGGAGCTGTTTTTT. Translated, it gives CASSVATNTGELFF.

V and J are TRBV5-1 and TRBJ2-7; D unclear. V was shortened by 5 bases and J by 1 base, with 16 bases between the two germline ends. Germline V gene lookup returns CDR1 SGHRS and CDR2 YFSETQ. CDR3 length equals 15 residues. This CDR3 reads CASRSEPNPSYEQYF. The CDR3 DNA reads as TGCGCCAGCAGATCGGAGCCCAATCCTTCCTACGAGCAGTACTTC.

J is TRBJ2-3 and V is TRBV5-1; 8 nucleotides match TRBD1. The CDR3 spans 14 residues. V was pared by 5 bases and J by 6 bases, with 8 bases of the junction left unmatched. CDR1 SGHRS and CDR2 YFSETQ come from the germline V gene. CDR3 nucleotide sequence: TGCGCCAGCAGGATGGGGCAGGGGGCGGATACGCAGTATTTT. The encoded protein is CASRMGQGADTQYF.

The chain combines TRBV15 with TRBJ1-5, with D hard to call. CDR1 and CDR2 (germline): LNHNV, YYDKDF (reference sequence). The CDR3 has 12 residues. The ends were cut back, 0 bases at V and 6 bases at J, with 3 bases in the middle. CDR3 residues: CATSRDSQPQHF. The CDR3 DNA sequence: TGTGCCACCAGCAGAGACAGTCAGCCCCAGCATTTT.

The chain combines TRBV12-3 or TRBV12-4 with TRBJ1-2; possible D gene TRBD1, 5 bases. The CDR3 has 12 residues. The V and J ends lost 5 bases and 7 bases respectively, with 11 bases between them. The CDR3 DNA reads TGTGCCAGCAGTGCGGACACACGTGGCTACACCTTC. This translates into CASSADTRGYTF.

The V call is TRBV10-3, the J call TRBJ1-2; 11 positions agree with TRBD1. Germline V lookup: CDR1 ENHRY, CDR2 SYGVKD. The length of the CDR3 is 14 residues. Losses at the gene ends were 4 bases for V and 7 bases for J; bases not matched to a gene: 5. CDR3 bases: TGTGCCATCAGTGGGACAGGGGGCCTGGGTGGCTACACCTTC. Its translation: CAISGTGGLGGYTF.

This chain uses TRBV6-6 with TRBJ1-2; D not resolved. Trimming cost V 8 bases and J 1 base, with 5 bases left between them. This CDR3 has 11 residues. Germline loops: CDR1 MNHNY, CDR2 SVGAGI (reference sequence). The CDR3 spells CASGSNYGYTF. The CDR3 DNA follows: TGTGCCAGCGGTAGTAACTATGGCTACACCTTC.